A single sample gave rise to the 11 T cell receptor beta chains below, sequenced in a study of blood T cell repertoires in COVID-19. The protocol was immunoSEQ multiplex PCR, while the TCRdb copy is restricted to in-frame clones and leaves out a portion. The repertoire holds 200,000 to 250,000 clones, with about 85% as singletons. The source material was peripheral blood. These receptors were collected from an older woman with active or convalescent COVID-19.

The V gene is TRBV5-6, the J gene TRBJ2-5; TRBD1 aligns across 7 bases. CDR3 size: 16 residues. J lost 7 bases, V lost 4 bases, and 16 bases had no gene match. Germline V CDR1 and CDR2: SGHDT, YYEEEE. The CDR3 loop reads CASSPSFRTGDGTQYF. The CDR3 DNA is TGTGCCAGCAGCCCGTCCTTTCGGACAGGCGACGGGACCCAGTACTTC.

The gene calls are TRBV19 and TRBJ2-2; 13 bases are shared with TRBD2. V lost 4 bases to trimming and J lost 2 bases; unmatched junction nucleotides: 4. Germline-derived CDR1 and CDR2 are LNHDA and SQIVND (reference sequence). This CDR3 contains 17 residues. The CDR3 region is CASSTGLAGSNTGELFF. CDR3 nucleotides: TGTGCCAGTAGTACGGGACTAGCGGGGTCTAACACCGGGGAGCTGTTTTTT.

This clone was found many times. This sequence joins TRBV25-1 and TRBJ2-7, with TRBD1 identical over 9 bases. CDR1 is MGHDK and CDR2 is SYGVNS in the germline V gene. This CDR3 has 14 amino acids. V was clipped by 6 bases and J by 0 bases; unmatched bases: 3. The CDR3 loop reads CASRKTGGSYEQYF. In nucleotides, the CDR3 is TGTGCCAGCAGGAAGACAGGGGGCTCCTACGAGCAGTACTTC.

The table lists this clone with a few counts. This chain joins TRBV7-2 and TRBJ2-3; 10 bases agree with TRBD2. The CDR3 runs to 15 residues. Germline values: CDR1 SGHTA, CDR2 FQGNSA. Trimming removed 3 bases from V and 5 bases from J; junction bases left unmatched: 5. CDR3: CASSLTSGREDTQYF. Here the CDR3 DNA reads TGTGCCAGCAGCTTGACCAGCGGGAGGGAAGATACGCAGTATTTT. Full variable domain (missing parts from reference TRBV7-2 and TRBJ2-3): GAGVSQSPSNKVTEKGKDVELRCDPISGHTALYWYRQSLGQGLEFLIYFQGNSAPDKSGLPSDRFSAERTGGSVSTLTIQRTQQEDSAVYLCASSLTSGREDTQYFGPGTRLTVL.

In DNA form, the CDR3 reads TGTGCCAGCTCACCGGCAGGGGGTTGGGAGACCCAGTACTTC. Translating it yields CASSPAGGWETQYF. V gene TRBV18 combines with J gene TRBJ2-5, with 7 bases matching TRBD1. Trimming at V came to 3 bases and at J to 5 bases, leaving 6 bases not matched to a gene. CDR3 length: 14 residues. The germline V gene encodes CDR1 KGHSH and CDR2 LQKENI.

The chain uses TRBV29-1 and TRBJ1-3; the match to TRBD1 covers 8 bases. This CDR3 spans 14 amino acids. Germline V CDR1 and CDR2: SQVTM, ANQGSEA. V lost 8 bases and J lost 4; bases outside the gene matches: 10. CDR3 nucleotide sequence: TGCAGCTGTCTGGACAGGGTCGGCGGAAACACCATATATTTT. Its translation is CSCLDRVGGNTIYF.

The gene calls are TRBV2 and TRBJ1-5, with 7 nucleotides matching TRBD1. Trimming cost V 6 bases and J 5 bases; bases outside gene matches: 4. The germline V gene has CDR1 SNHLY and CDR2 FYNNEI. The length of the CDR3 is 13 residues. The CDR3 DNA reads TGTGCCAGCAGCGGAGACAGGGATCAGCCCCAGCATTTT. This encodes CASSGDRDQPQHF.

The V and J genes are TRBV5-1 and TRBJ1-5, with 8 bases that match TRBD1. Trimming removed 0 bases from V and 0 bases from J; junction bases left unmatched: 8. This CDR3 spans 18 amino acids. Per the germline V gene, CDR1 is SGHRS and CDR2 is YFSETQ. CDR3: CASSLDGQGGNSNQPQHF. For the CDR3, the DNA is TGCGCCAGCAGCTTGGATGGACAGGGAGGGAATAGCAATCAGCCCCAGCATTTT.

The rearrangement joins TRBV6-5 to TRBJ1-2; the D is unclear. This CDR3 region has 14 residues. With 7 bases removed from V and 4 bases from J, the gap between germline ends came to 16 bases. Germline CDR1 is MNHEY and CDR2 is SVGAGI. As DNA, the CDR3 is TGTGCCAGCACCCCCCCCCTCCGGGGCTATGGCTACACCTTC. Translated: CASTPPLRGYGYTF.

This clone occurred a few times. This chain joins TRBV6-1 and TRBJ1-2; D might be TRBD1 (5 bases). V lost 1 base and J 4 bases, leaving 13 bases between the germline ends. This CDR3 is built from 15 residues. Germline CDR1 is MNHNS and CDR2 is SASEGT. The CDR3 loop reads CASSEGFGGGYGYTF. Here the CDR3 DNA reads TGTGCCAGCAGTGAAGGGTTTGGGGGAGGCTATGGCTACACCTTC.

This rearrangement joins TRBV11-3 to TRBJ2-5; TRBD2 matches at 9 bases. CDR1 and CDR2 from the germline V gene are SGHNT and YENEEA. The CDR3 covers 15 residues. Unmatched junction bases numbered 9, after V lost 5 bases and J lost 5 bases. This CDR3 is CASSPRVAGEETQYF. The CDR3 nucleotides are TGTGCCAGCAGCCCCCGGGTAGCGGGAGAGGAGACCCAGTACTTC.